This entry features one T cell receptor (beta chain) sequence. The assay was immunoSEQ multiplex PCR, and TCRdb's table has in-frame clones only and misses some. The table includes roughly 300,000 clones, around 88% detected once. This sample was included in a study of blood T cell repertoires in COVID-19. At the level of the study: From T cells, B-cell-depleted T cells, or PBMCs came the material, which was cDNA or gDNA.

In germline, CDR1 is MDHEN, CDR2 SYDVKM. The CDR3 length is 18 residues. V lost 5 bases, J lost 4 bases, and 9 bases stayed unmatched. Sequencing input: peripheral blood. This TCR was sampled from a woman aged 45-65 years with acute or convalescent COVID-19. The V and J genes are TRBV28 and TRBJ2-2; 14 bases are a match to TRBD2. The CDR3 nucleotides read TGTGCCAGCAGTCCATGGGGGACTAGCGGGAGACGCACCGGGGAGCTGTTTTTT. Amino acids: CASSPWGTSGRRTGELFF.